The 10 T cell receptor beta chains presented below share a single source sample, sequenced in a study of blood T cell repertoires in COVID-19. The protocol was immunoSEQ multiplex PCR, while the TCRdb copy is restricted to in-frame clones and leaves out a portion. The table includes about 190,000 clones, less than 85% detected once. The material sequenced was PBMCs or T cells enriched from blood (not recorded which). These receptors were collected from a woman in her 30s who had recovered from COVID-19.

This clone was detected ten times or more. The chain uses TRBV25-1 and TRBJ1-1; 8 bases are shared with TRBD1. Germline V CDR1 and CDR2: MGHDK, SYGVNS. V lost 6 bases to trimming and J lost 10 bases; unmatched junction nucleotides: 10. The CDR3 spans 13 residues. Here the CDR3 reads CASRQGALSPAFF. DNA of the CDR3: TGTGCCAGCAGGCAGGGGGCGCTTTCCCCAGCTTTCTTT.

The chain's CDR3 is CASRDSAYEQYF. CDR3 coding DNA: TGCGCCAGCCGGGACTCGGCCTACGAGCAGTACTTC. The rearrangement joins TRBV5-1 to TRBJ2-7; possibly TRBD2 for D (6 bases). V lost 7 bases, J lost 2 bases, and 10 bases lay in between. This CDR3 spans 12 amino acids. The germline V gene encodes CDR1 SGHRS and CDR2 YFSETQ.

V gene TRBV28 combines with J gene TRBJ1-2; D uncertain. V was shortened by 5 bases and J by 4 bases, with 11 bases between the two germline ends. The CDR3 has 13 amino acids. Germline CDR1 and CDR2: MDHEN and SYDVKM. CDR3 sequence reads: CASSPPGGYGYTF. Written as DNA, the CDR3 is TGTGCCAGCAGTCCCCCGGGAGGCTATGGCTACACCTTC.

About this clone: The germline gene is not matched at one end of the junction; a read error may be the cause. This chain connects TRBV7-7 to TRBJ1-6; D unresolved. Germline V gene data show CDR1 as SSHAT and CDR2 as FNYEAQ (reference sequence). The CDR3 has 13 residues. The CDR3 region is CASSPSVGSPLHF. The CDR3 DNA sequence: TGTGCTAGCAGCCCCTCGGTCGGTTCACCCCTCCACTTT.

V is TRBV5-1 and J is TRBJ2-2; 13 bases are a match to TRBD2. Per germline, CDR1 SGHRS and CDR2 YFSETQ. This CDR3 is built from 17 residues. Germline trimming cut 4 bases from V and 4 bases from J; bases unmatched to any gene: 7. CDR3 sequence reads: CASSLRTSGSGTGELFF. The CDR3 nucleotides are TGCGCCAGCAGCCTACGGACTAGCGGGAGCGGCACCGGGGAGCTGTTTTTT.

The chain links TRBV14 to TRBJ1-1, with D hard to call. The length of the CDR3 is 13 residues. CDR1 and CDR2 from the germline V gene are SGHDN and FVKESK. The V gene lost 4 bases and the J gene lost 0 bases, with 6 bases spanning the gap. Here the CDR3 DNA reads TGTGCCAGCAGCCGGCAGATGAACACTGAAGCTTTCTTT. Its protein product is CASSRQMNTEAFF.

This chain uses TRBV14 with TRBJ2-7, with D maybe TRBD1 (5 bases). CDR3 size: 16 residues. Germline V gene sequence: CDR1 SGHDN, CDR2 FVKESK. Trimming stripped 4 bases from V and 2 bases from J, with 18 bases between. The CDR3 here is CASSPRQSSRTYEQYF. The DNA of the CDR3 is TGTGCCAGCAGCCCCCGACAGTCCTCAAGGACCTACGAGCAGTACTTC.

The V call is TRBV29-1, the J call TRBJ2-5; D ambiguous. The V end was cut by 7 bases, the J end by 2 bases, with 11 bases between. The CDR3 runs 12 residues. Looked up from germline, CDR1 is SQVTM and CDR2 is ANQGSEA. CDR3 residues: CSASTGQETQYF. The CDR3 DNA is TGCAGCGCCTCGACTGGACAAGAGACCCAGTACTTC.

The chain carries TRBV5-6 and TRBJ1-2; 7 positions agree with TRBD1. Germline CDR1 SGHDT, CDR2 YYEEEE. The CDR3 length is 15 residues. Unmatched junction bases numbered 6, after V lost 2 bases and J lost 2 bases. The CDR3 loop is CASSFGQGVNYGYTF. The DNA for the CDR3 is TGTGCCAGCAGCTTCGGGCAGGGGGTGAACTATGGCTACACCTTC.

This sequence joins TRBV28 and TRBJ1-4, with 7 bases lining up with TRBD1. The CDR3 runs 13 residues. Germline values: CDR1 MDHEN, CDR2 SYDVKM. V dropped 3 bases and J dropped 6; count of bases not matched to a gene: 1. The CDR3 region is CASSFDRDEKLFF. CDR3 sequence (DNA): TGTGCCAGCAGTTTCGACAGGGATGAAAAACTGTTTTTT.